This section outlines one TCR beta chain sequence together with its context. This specimen comes from a study of cytomegalovirus exposure and HLA in healthy donors. Study background: Membership in the Caucasian-associated ancestry cluster was found for around 81% of 300 to 400 genotyped donors.

CDR1 and CDR2 from the germline V gene are MGHDK and SYGVNS. This CDR3 comprises 15 residues. With 3 bases removed from V and 3 bases from J, the gap between germline ends came to 11 bases. Researchers ran the PCR with 60 Vbeta and 13 Jbeta primers. Sequencing was performed with immunoSEQ multiplex PCR; in TCRdb, only in-frame clones are kept and a portion is missing. The sample comprises about 160,000 clones, under 90% of which are singletons, and around 4.3% rests with the top ten. The gene calls are TRBV25-1 and TRBJ2-2; weak D call: TRBD1 (5 bases). The sequenced sample consisted of PBMCs. This TCR was sampled from a man in his thirties or forties in good health and CMV-seronegative. The CDR3 loop is CASSDKGLYTGELFF. The CDR3 nucleotides are TGTGCCAGCAGTGATAAGGGGCTTTACACCGGGGAGCTGTTTTTT.